The 21 T cell receptor beta chains below were found in one sample sequenced in a study of a mutant IDH1 vaccine in newly diagnosed glioma. The table came from immunoSEQ multiplex PCR; TCRdb's copy has only in-frame clones and leaves some out. The sample carries over 25,000 clones, 87% recorded once. Which antigens these TCRs recognize remains unknown. Time point denoted: week 5, during vaccination. Vaccine doses each comprised 300 ug of mutant IDH1 20-mer peptide, with topical imiquimod. The sequencing used peripheral blood mononuclear cells (PBMCs), collected from a glioma patient whose treatment included an IDH1 peptide vaccine. The receptors shown here come from a woman between 40 and 50 years old with glioma. Some clones in this sample may be carry-over from other donors' samples.

The chain uses TRBV7-9 and TRBJ2-2, with 7 positions matching TRBD1. V trimming: 5 bases; J trimming: 3 bases; junction bases outside the gene matches: 9. The CDR3 spans 16 residues. In germline, CDR1 is SEHNR, CDR2 FQNEAQ (reference sequence). Written as DNA, the CDR3 is TGTGCCAGCAGCCGCAGACAGGGTCCCTACACCGGGGAGCTGTTTTTT. The encoded protein is CASSRRQGPYTGELFF.

The gene calls are TRBV7-2 and TRBJ1-1, with 9 nucleotides matching TRBD1. V was pared by 5 bases and J by 2 bases, with 3 bases of the junction left unmatched. CDR1 SGHTA and CDR2 FQGNSA come from the germline V gene. The CDR3 has 14 residues. The CDR3 loop is CASSRDRANTEAFF. Written as DNA, the CDR3 is TGTGCCAGCAGCCGGGACAGGGCAAACACTGAAGCTTTCTTT.

This clone was detected a few times. The chain combines TRBV11-3 with TRBJ2-7; 7 bases match TRBD1. CDR3 length: 14 residues. The germline V gene encodes CDR1 SGHNT and CDR2 YENEEA. The V segment lost 5 bases and the J segment 7 bases; nucleotides outside the gene matches: 11. In nucleotides, the CDR3 is TGTGCCAGCAGCCCACGACAGGGAAGCTCGGAGCAGTACTTC. Protein: CASSPRQGSSEQYF.

The rearrangement links TRBV28 to TRBJ1-1, with a possible D match to TRBD1 (5 bases). The CDR3 sequence is 13 residues long. V lost 5 bases and J lost 10, with 17 bases in between. In germline, CDR1 is MDHEN, CDR2 SYDVKM. For the CDR3, the DNA is TGTGCCAGCAGTCCGTCCCAGGGTCTTATAGCTTTCTTT. It is translated as CASSPSQGLIAFF.

The rearrangement joins TRBV18 to TRBJ2-2; D perhaps matches TRBD2 (5 bases). V was pared by 6 bases and J by 6 bases, with 20 bases between. CDR1 KGHSH and CDR2 LQKENI come from the germline V gene. CDR3 size: 16 residues. The CDR3 spells CASSDFAGSASGELFF. CDR3 in DNA: TGTGCCAGCTCTGATTTTGCGGGCTCCGCGTCCGGGGAGCTGTTTTTT.

The chain has TRBV4-3 and TRBJ2-7; 7 bases are a match to TRBD1. V dropped 1 base and J dropped 0; count of bases not matched to a gene: 9. Germline values: CDR1 LGHNA, CDR2 YSLEER. CDR3 length: 17 amino acids. CDR3 bases: TGCGCCAGCAGCCAAGGGATGGGTGCAGGGGGCTCCTACGAGCAGTACTTC. It yields the protein CASSQGMGAGGSYEQYF.

V usage is TRBV5-1 and J usage is TRBJ1-2; 8 nucleotides agree with TRBD1. The junction had 12 bases not matched to a gene; V was cut back by 3 bases and J by 8 bases. In germline, CDR1 is SGHRS, CDR2 YFSETQ. The CDR3 runs to 15 residues. The CDR3 spells CASSWTGRVVRGYTF. CDR3 nucleotides: TGCGCCAGCAGCTGGACAGGGCGAGTTGTGAGGGGCTACACCTTC.

The V gene is TRBV19, the J gene TRBJ1-2; 8 bases are shared with TRBD1. Germline V CDR1 and CDR2: LNHDA, SQIVND (reference sequence). V was pared by 6 bases and J by 8 bases, with 5 bases of the junction left unmatched. CDR3 length equals 12 residues. The CDR3 DNA follows: TGTGCCAGTAGGACAGGGGCTTCCGGCTACACCTTC. This encodes CASRTGASGYTF.

V usage is TRBV7-9 and J usage is TRBJ1-2; tentative D call: TRBD1 (6 bases). V lost 1 base to trimming and J lost 7 bases, with 22 bases between them. The germline V gene has CDR1 SEHNR and CDR2 FQNEAQ (reference sequence). This CDR3 has 17 residues. Here the CDR3 DNA reads TGTGCCAGCAGCTTAGTGGGCAGGGGCCTGTACCTCTCTGGCTACACCTTC. It codes for CASSLVGRGLYLSGYTF.

The CDR3 DNA reads as TGTGCCAGCAGCCAGCCCCCGTTGGACACTAACGAGCAGTACTTC. This sequence encodes CASSQPPLDTNEQYF. The chain recombines TRBV4-2 with TRBJ2-7, with a possible D match to TRBD1 (5 bases). Germline values: CDR1 LGHNA, CDR2 YNFKEQ. Trimming pared 3 bases from V and 5 bases from J, leaving 17 bases between. CDR3 length: 15 amino acids.

This clone was observed a handful of times. V is TRBV6-5 and J is TRBJ1-2; D call uncertain. The length of the CDR3 is 13 residues. Trimming shortened V by 0 bases and J by 8 bases, and 10 bases separated the two germline ends. Germline CDR1 reads MNHEY; CDR2 reads SVGAGI. The chain's CDR3 is CASSYSMGSGYTF. The CDR3 DNA reads as TGTGCCAGCAGTTACTCGATGGGGAGCGGCTACACCTTC.

The gene calls are TRBV6-1 and TRBJ1-2; 12 nucleotides match TRBD1. Trimming took 7 bases from V and 7 from J; bases not matched to a gene: 10. From germline, CDR1 is MNHNS and CDR2 SASEGT. There are 15 residues in the CDR3. In DNA, the CDR3 is TGTGCCAGCAACCCCCAGGGACAGGGGGCGCGTGGCTACACCTTC. It codes for CASNPQGQGARGYTF.

The gene calls are TRBV9 and TRBJ2-7, with D perhaps matching TRBD1 (6 bases). V dropped 9 bases and J dropped 1 base, with 14 bases sitting between them. This CDR3 region has 13 residues. Germline lookup yields CDR1 SGDLS and CDR2 YYNGEE. CDR3 coding DNA: TGTGCCACCTCCAGGGGAGATTCCTACGAGCAGTACTTC. It yields the protein CATSRGDSYEQYF.

The V gene is TRBV6-5, the J gene TRBJ2-2; TRBD1 is a possible D gene (6 bases). The CDR3 contains 14 residues. The ends were cut back, 5 bases at V and 1 base at J, with 8 bases in the middle. Germline loops: CDR1 MNHEY, CDR2 SVGAGI. CDR3 sequence: CASSQGQNTGELFF. The CDR3 nucleotides are TGTGCCAGCAGTCAGGGGCAGAACACCGGGGAGCTGTTTTTT.

This rearrangement joins TRBV25-1 to TRBJ1-5; 9 nucleotides line up with TRBD1. Germline CDR1 and CDR2: MGHDK and SYGVNS. The trim removed 9 bases at V and 6 bases at J, leaving 9 bases unmatched. This CDR3 spans 14 amino acids. Written as DNA, the CDR3 is TGTGCCAGTTTCGACAGGGGGTCATTTCAGCCCCAGCATTTT. It codes for CASFDRGSFQPQHF. The full variable domain, its missing parts supplied by reference TRBV25-1 and TRBJ1-5, is EADIYQTPRYLVIGTGKKITLECSQTMGHDKMYWYQQDPGMELHLIHYSYGVNSTEKGDLSSESTVSRIRTEHFPLTLESARPSHTSQYLCASFDRGSFQPQHFGDGTRLSIL.

The CDR3 nucleotides are TGTGCCAGCAGGGCCGGTGGAGGCGCATTCGATTTCGGCAATGAGCAGTTCTTC. It codes for CASRAGGGAFDFGNEQFF. The V call is TRBV9, the J call TRBJ2-1; possibly TRBD2 for D (5 bases). V gave up 5 bases and J gave up 6 bases, with 27 bases separating them. The CDR3 is made up of 18 amino acids. The germline gives CDR1 SGDLS, CDR2 YYNGEE.

The V gene is TRBV20-1, the J gene TRBJ2-5; D may be TRBD2 (6 bases). The germline gives CDR1 DFQATT, CDR2 SNEGSKA (reference sequence). The V end lost 3 bases, the J end lost 4 bases, and 6 bases lay between the germline ends. CDR3 size: 11 residues. The CDR3 sequence is CSASGGETQYF. The CDR3 nucleotides read TGCAGTGCTAGCGGGGGAGAGACCCAGTACTTC.

The rearrangement joins TRBV25-1 to TRBJ2-1, with D tentatively TRBD2 (6 bases). V was shortened by 5 bases and J by 4 bases, with 24 bases between the two germline ends. CDR3 size: 18 residues. CDR1 and CDR2 from the germline V gene are MGHDK and SYGVNS. CDR3 amino acids: CASSQPPEASEGYNEQFF. As DNA, the CDR3 is TGTGCCAGCAGTCAACCGCCGGAGGCGTCGGAGGGATACAATGAGCAGTTCTTC.

This chain connects TRBV7-3 to TRBJ1-1; no reliable D call. Trimming removed 5 bases from V and 5 bases from J, with 12 bases in between. CDR1 and CDR2 (germline): SGHTA, FQGTGA. This CDR3 spans 13 amino acids. The CDR3 DNA is TGTGCCAGCAGCGTACGACCGCGGACTGAAGCTTTCTTT. This gives the protein CASSVRPRTEAFF. The full variable domain, its missing parts supplied by reference TRBV7-3 and TRBJ1-1, is GAGVSQTPSNKVTEKGKYVELRCDPISGHTALYWYRQSLGQGPEFLIYFQGTGAADDSGLPNDRFFAVRPEGSVSTLKIQRTERGDSAVYLCASSVRPRTEAFFGQGTRLTVV.

This sequence joins TRBV5-4 and TRBJ2-7; D is perhaps TRBD2 (5 bases). The CDR3 loop spans 15 amino acids. V was clipped by 0 bases and J by 3 bases, with 13 bases between them. CDR1 is SGHNT, CDR2 YYREEE, per germline (reference sequence). The CDR3 sequence is CASSLGTSGYYEQYF. The CDR3 bases are TGTGCCAGCAGCTTGGGTACCAGCGGATACTACGAGCAGTACTTC.

The chain joins TRBV7-2 to TRBJ2-7, with 8 bases identical to TRBD1. The CDR3 spans 17 residues. The V gene end was trimmed by 4 bases and the J gene end by 3 bases; junction bases not matched to a gene: 14. The germline gives CDR1 SGHTA, CDR2 FQGNSA. The DNA of the CDR3 is TGTGCCAGCAGCTCCACATGGGGGGACAGGAGTTACTACGAGCAGTACTTC. Translation: CASSSTWGDRSYYEQYF.